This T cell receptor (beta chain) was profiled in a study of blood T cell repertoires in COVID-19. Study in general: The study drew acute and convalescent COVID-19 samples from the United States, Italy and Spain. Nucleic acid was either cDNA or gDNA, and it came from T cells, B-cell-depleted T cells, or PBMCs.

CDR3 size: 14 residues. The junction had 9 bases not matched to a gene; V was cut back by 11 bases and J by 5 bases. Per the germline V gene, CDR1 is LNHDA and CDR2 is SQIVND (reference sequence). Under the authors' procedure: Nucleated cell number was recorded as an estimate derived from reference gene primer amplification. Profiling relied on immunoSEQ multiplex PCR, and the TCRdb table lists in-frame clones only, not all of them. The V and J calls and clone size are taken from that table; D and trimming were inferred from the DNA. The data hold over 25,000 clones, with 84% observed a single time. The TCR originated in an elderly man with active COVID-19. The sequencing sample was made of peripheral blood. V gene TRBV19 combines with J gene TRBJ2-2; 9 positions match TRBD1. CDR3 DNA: TGTGCCGTACAGGACAGGGGATATACCGGGGAGCTGTTTTTT. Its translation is CAVQDRGYTGELFF. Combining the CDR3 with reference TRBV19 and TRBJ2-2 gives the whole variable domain DGGITQSPKYLFRKEGQNVTLSCEQNLNHDAMYWYRQDPGQGLRLIYYSQIVNDFQKGDIAEGYSVSREKKESFPLTVTSAQKNPTAFYLCAVQDRGYTGELFFGEGSRLTVL.